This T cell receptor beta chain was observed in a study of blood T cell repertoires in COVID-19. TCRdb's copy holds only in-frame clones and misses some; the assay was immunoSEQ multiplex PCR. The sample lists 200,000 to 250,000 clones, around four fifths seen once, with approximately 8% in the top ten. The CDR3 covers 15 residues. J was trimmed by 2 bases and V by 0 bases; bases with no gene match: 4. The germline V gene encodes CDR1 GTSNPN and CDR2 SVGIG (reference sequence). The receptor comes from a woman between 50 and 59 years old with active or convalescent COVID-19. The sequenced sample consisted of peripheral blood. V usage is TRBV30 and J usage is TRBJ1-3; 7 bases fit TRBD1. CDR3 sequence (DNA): TGTGCCTGGAGTGTAAACAGGGGCGCTGGAAACACCATATATTTT. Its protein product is CAWSVNRGAGNTIYF.